Presented here are 29 T cell receptor beta chains from one specimen sequenced in a study of blood T cell repertoires in COVID-19. Assay used: immunoSEQ multiplex PCR; TCRdb lists only in-frame clones, some missing. The data contain more than 85,000 clones, under 90% of them singletons. Sequencing was performed on peripheral blood. The receptors shown here come from a woman in her 70s with acute or convalescent COVID-19.

This sequence joins TRBV5-1 and TRBJ2-1; 16 bases match TRBD2. There are 17 residues in the CDR3. Germline-derived CDR1 and CDR2 are SGHRS and YFSETQ. V was clipped by 0 bases and J by 6 bases; unmatched bases: 3. In nucleotides, the CDR3 is TGCGCCAGCAGCTTGGCGGGACTAGCGGGAGGGAGCAATGAGCAGTTCTTC. Its translation: CASSLAGLAGGSNEQFF.

This clone has just one count. This chain links TRBV7-9 with TRBJ2-7; a possible D gene is TRBD2 (7 bases). CDR1 and CDR2 (germline): SEHNR, FQNEAQ (reference sequence). The CDR3 sequence is 13 residues long. Trimming removed 5 bases at V and 6 bases at J, with 14 bases between. This CDR3 reads CASSRLGGGEQYF. The CDR3 DNA is TGTGCCAGCAGCCGTCTAGGGGGGGGCGAGCAGTACTTC.

V is TRBV19 and J is TRBJ2-1; tentatively, D is TRBD1 (7 bases). The CDR3 spans 13 residues. V lost 6 bases and J 16 bases, leaving 22 bases between the germline ends. Germline V lookup: CDR1 LNHDA, CDR2 SQIVND (reference sequence). Here the CDR3 reads CASSKGARDSRFF. DNA of the CDR3: TGTGCCAGTAGCAAGGGGGCCCGGGACTCGCGCTTCTTC.

The rearrangement links TRBV28 to TRBJ2-7, with 16 bases matching TRBD2. The CDR3 spans 17 residues. CDR1 and CDR2 (germline): MDHEN, SYDVKM. J was trimmed by 4 bases and V by 6 bases; bases with no gene match: 9. The CDR3 sequence: CASSPLGTSGRAYEQYF. In DNA form, the CDR3 reads TGTGCCAGCAGCCCTTTAGGGACTAGCGGGAGGGCTTACGAGCAGTACTTC. Supplemented by reference TRBV28 and TRBJ2-7, the full variable domain reads DVKVTQSSRYLVKRTGEKVFLECVQDMDHENMFWYRQDPGLGLRLIYFSYDVKMKEKGDIPEGYSVSREKKERFSLILESASTNQTSMYLCASSPLGTSGRAYEQYFGPGTRLTVT.

The chain employs TRBV5-1 and TRBJ2-2, with 10 nucleotides matching TRBD1. Per germline, CDR1 SGHRS and CDR2 YFSETQ. The CDR3 is 18 residues long. Losses at the gene ends were 1 base for V and 1 base for J; bases not matched to a gene: 7. In DNA, the CDR3 is TGCGCCAGCAGCTTGACCGGGACAGGGGTAGTGAACACCGGGGAGCTGTTTTTT. Translating it yields CASSLTGTGVVNTGELFF.

V gene TRBV5-1 combines with J gene TRBJ1-1; D uncertain. The CDR3 consists of 14 residues. Trimming took 4 bases from V and 1 from J, leaving 11 bases between them. Germline CDR1 and CDR2: SGHRS and YFSETQ. The DNA of the CDR3 is TGCGCCAGCAGCATTCCCCCGGGGAACACTGAAGCTTTCTTT. It specifies CASSIPPGNTEAFF.

The J gene is TRBJ1-2, the V gene TRBV6-1; 8 positions match TRBD1. The CDR3 extends over 16 amino acids. Per the germline V gene, CDR1 is MNHNS and CDR2 is SASEGT. The junction had 13 bases not matched to a gene; V was cut back by 2 bases and J by 8 bases. CDR3 DNA sequence: TGTGCCAGCAGTGAAACGGACAGGGTGGTCTCGGAAGGCTACACCTTC. This encodes CASSETDRVVSEGYTF.

CDR3 region: CASSPSGGAYEQYF. CDR3 in DNA: TGTGCCAGCTCACCGTCGGGGGGGGCCTACGAGCAGTACTTC. The rearrangement links TRBV18 to TRBJ2-7; 8 positions match TRBD2. Germline loops: CDR1 KGHSH, CDR2 LQKENI. This CDR3 contains 14 residues. V lost 3 bases to trimming and J lost 2 bases; unmatched junction nucleotides: 3.

J is TRBJ1-2 and V is TRBV6-1; D unclear. This CDR3 is built from 12 residues. Looked up from germline, CDR1 is MNHNS and CDR2 is SASEGT. Trimming removed 2 bases from V and 8 bases from J, with 9 bases in between. The CDR3 DNA reads TGTGCCAGCAGTGAAAGCGGGGTGGGCTACACCTTC. Translating it yields CASSESGVGYTF.

This clone is a singleton in its sample. The chain couples TRBV14 to TRBJ2-4, with D perhaps matching TRBD1 (9 bases). V was clipped by 2 bases and J by 8 bases, with 16 bases between them. Germline V gene data show CDR1 as SGHDN and CDR2 as FVKESK. This CDR3 is built from 15 residues. In DNA, the CDR3 is TGTGCCAGCAGCCAACGGGGGGGACAGGGAGACATTCAGTACTTC. It encodes CASSQRGGQGDIQYF.

J is TRBJ2-5 and V is TRBV30; possibly TRBD1 for D (5 bases). The CDR3 loop spans 15 amino acids. Per the germline V gene, CDR1 is GTSNPN and CDR2 is SVGIG (reference sequence). V lost 0 bases, J lost 2 bases, and 13 bases lay in between. DNA of the CDR3: TGTGCCTGGAGTGTTAGCAGGGTCGGGCAAGAGACCCAGTACTTC. Translation: CAWSVSRVGQETQYF.

Only one count was recorded for this clone. This chain uses TRBV18 with TRBJ1-1, with TRBD1 matching 9 bases. Trimming took 5 bases from V and 5 from J; bases not matched to a gene: 15. CDR1 is KGHSH and CDR2 is LQKENI in the germline V gene. There are 17 residues in the CDR3. The CDR3 loop is CASSSLQGQGGGTEAFF. The CDR3 DNA reads TGTGCCAGCTCAAGCCTGCAGGGACAGGGAGGAGGGACTGAAGCTTTCTTT.

The V gene is TRBV5-5, the J gene TRBJ1-5; 9 bases fit TRBD1. With 4 bases clipped from V and 3 bases from J, the junction kept 5 bases outside the gene matches. The CDR3 is 15 amino acids. Germline values: CDR1 SGHKS, CDR2 YYEKEE (reference sequence). CDR3 in amino acids: CASSPGTGFNQPQHF. CDR3 sequence (DNA): TGTGCCAGCAGCCCAGGGACAGGGTTCAATCAGCCCCAGCATTTT.

The chain recombines TRBV7-2 with TRBJ1-2, with TRBD1 matching over 11 bases. This CDR3 is built from 13 residues. Germline-derived CDR1 and CDR2 are SGHTA and FQGNSA. J lost 6 bases, V lost 7 bases, and 4 bases had no gene match. The CDR3 loop reads CASTRDRGNGYTF. The CDR3 bases are TGTGCCAGCACCAGGGACAGGGGGAATGGCTACACCTTC.

The chain recombines TRBV6-5 with TRBJ1-5, with D perhaps matching TRBD1 (5 bases). The germline V gene encodes CDR1 MNHEY and CDR2 SVGAGI. Trimming took off 6 bases at V and 1 base at J, with 13 bases between the two ends. CDR3 length: 15 amino acids. CDR3 nucleotides: TGTGCCAGCAGCACCCAGGGTCTGAGCAATCAGCCCCAGCATTTT. As protein: CASSTQGLSNQPQHF.

The V call is TRBV27, the J call TRBJ2-7, with D possibly being TRBD2 (6 bases). CDR3 length: 13 residues. From germline, CDR1 is MNHEY and CDR2 SMNVEV (reference sequence). Trimming shortened V by 5 bases and J by 3 bases, and 11 bases separated the two germline ends. In nucleotides, the CDR3 is TGTGCCAGCAGTCCGTCCGGGGGCTACGAGCAGTACTTC. Amino acid sequence: CASSPSGGYEQYF.

This chain joins TRBV13 and TRBJ2-7; D is ambiguous. This CDR3 comprises 15 residues. Between the trimmed V and J ends, which lost 5 bases and 2 bases, there was a span of 16 bases. Germline V gene sequence: CDR1 PRHDT, CDR2 FYEKMQ (reference sequence). CDR3 sequence (DNA): TGTGCCAGCAGCCGTTACGGAGTTTTCCCCTACGAGCAGTACTTC. The encoded protein is CASSRYGVFPYEQYF.

V usage is TRBV19 and J usage is TRBJ1-6, with D possibly being TRBD1 (6 bases). The V gene's germline CDR1 is LNHDA and CDR2 SQIVND (reference sequence). The V and J ends lost 8 bases and 5 bases respectively, with 13 bases between them. This CDR3 has 14 residues. DNA for the CDR3: TGTGCCAGTTCTGACGGGACACATAATTCACCCCTCCACTTT. Protein product: CASSDGTHNSPLHF.

The chain couples TRBV5-1 to TRBJ1-6, with 7 bases identical to TRBD1. The germline gives CDR1 SGHRS, CDR2 YFSETQ. V shed 4 bases and J 6 bases; nucleotides not matched to a gene: 4. The CDR3 spans 14 residues. The CDR3 DNA reads as TGCGCCAGCAGCCGCGACAGGGTTAATTCACCCCTCCACTTT. Translating gives CASSRDRVNSPLHF.

J is TRBJ2-1 and V is TRBV18; 7 bases map to TRBD1. This CDR3 has 13 residues. The ends lost 8 bases at V and 5 bases at J; junction bases unmatched: 6. The V gene's germline CDR1 is KGHSH and CDR2 LQKENI. The CDR3 coding sequence is TGTGCCAGCGCGCCGGGACAGAACAATGAGCAGTTCTTC. Amino acids: CASAPGQNNEQFF.

The DNA of the CDR3 is TGTGCCAGCAGCCAAGATCGGGGTACGCAGTATTTT. It encodes CASSQDRGTQYF. The chain employs TRBV14 and TRBJ2-3; D may be TRBD2 (5 bases). The CDR3 runs to 12 residues. V lost 0 bases, J lost 8 bases, and 6 bases lay in between. CDR1 SGHDN and CDR2 FVKESK come from the germline V gene.

The rearrangement links TRBV2 to TRBJ2-1, with a tentative D call TRBD2 (6 bases). This CDR3 region has 15 residues. The V end lost 6 bases, the J end lost 0 bases, and 12 bases lay between the germline ends. The germline CDR1 and CDR2 sequences are SNHLY and FYNNEI. The CDR3 is CASRLAVSSYNEQFF. In nucleotides, the CDR3 is TGTGCCAGCAGGTTAGCGGTGAGCTCCTACAATGAGCAGTTCTTC.

This clone has just a few counts. This chain links TRBV19 with TRBJ2-4; TRBD1 matches at 7 bases. The CDR3 sequence is 14 residues long. Germline values: CDR1 LNHDA, CDR2 SQIVND (reference sequence). After removal of 9 bases from V and 7 bases from J, the junction contained 12 bases not matched to a gene. CDR3 residues: CASSPTGDGNIQYF. In DNA, the CDR3 is TGTGCCAGCAGCCCCACAGGGGATGGGAACATTCAGTACTTC.

V usage is TRBV18 and J usage is TRBJ2-6, with TRBD2 matching over 7 bases. CDR3 length equals 17 residues. Per the germline V gene, CDR1 is KGHSH and CDR2 is LQKENI. V was clipped by 8 bases and J by 2 bases; unmatched bases: 12. This chain's CDR3 is CASTAPGGLTGANVLTF. The CDR3 coding sequence is TGTGCCAGCACCGCTCCGGGGGGACTAACTGGGGCCAACGTCCTGACTTTC.

This chain joins TRBV5-1 and TRBJ1-2, with D maybe TRBD1 (5 bases). The CDR3 loop spans 13 amino acids. Germline V lookup: CDR1 SGHRS, CDR2 YFSETQ. V lost 4 bases and J 2 bases, leaving 9 bases between the germline ends. CDR3 nucleotides: TGCGCCAGCAGCATGACAGTCAACTATGGCTACACCTTC. Translation: CASSMTVNYGYTF.

The J gene is TRBJ1-4, the V gene TRBV18, with TRBD1 matching 9 bases. Per germline, CDR1 KGHSH and CDR2 LQKENI. The CDR3 covers 15 residues. V was clipped by 2 bases and J by 5 bases; unmatched bases: 3. The CDR3 region is CASSPRGTGNEKLFF. CDR3 bases: TGTGCCAGCTCACCAAGGGGGACAGGGAATGAAAAACTGTTTTTT. The variable domain in full, with the rest retrieved from reference TRBV18 and TRBJ1-4, is NAGVMQNPRHLVRRRGQEARLRCSPMKGHSHVYWYRQLPEEGLKFMVYLQKENIIDESGMPKERFSAEFPKEGPSILRIQQVVRGDSAAYFCASSPRGTGNEKLFFGSGTQLSVL.

J is TRBJ1-5 and V is TRBV3-1 (or the pseudogene TRBV3-2); D possibly corresponds to TRBD1 (5 bases). Germline values: CDR1 LGHDT, CDR2 YNNKEL (reference sequence). V lost 3 bases and J 3 bases, leaving 12 bases between the germline ends. The CDR3 covers 15 residues. Here the CDR3 DNA reads TGTGCCAGCAGCCAGAGAGGAGGGGACAATCAGCCCCAGCATTTT. This encodes CASSQRGGDNQPQHF.

This chain joins TRBV19 and TRBJ2-2; possible D gene TRBD2, 6 bases. The V and J ends lost 5 bases and 7 bases respectively, with 17 bases between them. The CDR3 runs to 15 residues. Germline CDR1 and CDR2: LNHDA and SQIVND (reference sequence). The CDR3 coding sequence is TGTGCCAGTAGTGTGAGAGGAGGGCCCGGCGGGGAGCTGTTTTTT. Translation gives CASSVRGGPGGELFF. Drawing the rest from reference TRBV19 and TRBJ2-2, the complete variable domain is DGGITQSPKYLFRKEGQNVTLSCEQNLNHDAMYWYRQDPGQGLRLIYYSQIVNDFQKGDIAEGYSVSREKKESFPLTVTSAQKNPTAFYLCASSVRGGPGGELFFGEGSRLTVL.

This rearrangement joins TRBV19 to TRBJ1-1; weak D call: TRBD1 (6 bases). The germline V gene has CDR1 LNHDA and CDR2 SQIVND (reference sequence). The V and J ends lost 7 bases and 4 bases respectively, with 13 bases between them. The CDR3 runs to 13 residues. The CDR3 DNA reads as TGTGCCAGTAATCAGGGGTCGGTCACTGAAGCTTTCTTT. Protein product: CASNQGSVTEAFF.